The 29 T cell receptor beta chains reported below all come from one sample, sequenced in a study of spatial heterogeneity in lung cancer. Overall study findings and caveats: Counts of expanded intratumoral alpha and beta TCRs tracked tumor mutation counts.

This sample's time point: sample taken at primary tumor resection. Their cognate antigens are unknown. TCRdb passed the 5' RACE reads through MiXCR, listing each CDR3 protein once. The data show roughly 8,000 distinct CDR3 sequences, 9% to 10% seen once. Sequencing was performed on lung tumor tissue, taken at surgery. Receptor source: a male donor with early-stage non-small cell lung cancer.

At least ten counts were recorded for this clonotype. The V call is TRBV27, the J call TRBJ2-7; a weak D match, TRBD2 (6 bases). This CDR3 spans 12 amino acids. The V end lost 7 bases, the J end lost 0 bases, and 7 bases lay between the germline ends. Germline V CDR1 and CDR2: MNHEY, SMNVEV (reference sequence). CDR3 protein: CASMGLSYEQYF. In DNA form, the CDR3 reads TGTGCCAGCATGGGACTCTCCTACGAGCAGTACTTC.

This clonotype was counted many times. The chain couples TRBV28 to TRBJ1-5; D gene ambiguous. The CDR3 is 14 residues long. The germline V and J ends were trimmed by 1 base and 1 base, with 5 bases remaining between them. The V gene's germline CDR1 is MDHEN and CDR2 SYDVKM. As DNA, the CDR3 is TGTGCCAGCAGTTTATCACAGAGCAATCAGCCCCAGCATTTT. This gives the protein CASSLSQSNQPQHF.

By share of the sample, this clonotype is medium-sized. This chain uses TRBV7-3 with TRBJ1-1; TRBD1 matches 7 bases. CDR1 is SGHTA, CDR2 FQGTGA, per germline. Trimming cost V 5 bases and J 0 bases; bases outside gene matches: 9. The length of the CDR3 is 16 residues. The CDR3 loop is CASSLQGQQLNTEAFF. CDR3 in DNA: TGTGCCAGCAGCCTCCAGGGACAGCAATTGAACACTGAAGCTTTCTTT.

This clonotype was recorded many times. This chain connects TRBV28 to TRBJ2-2, with 9 positions matching TRBD1. V lost 6 bases and J lost 7; bases outside the gene matches: 9. CDR3 length equals 15 residues. Germline assignment: CDR1 MDHEN and CDR2 SYDVKM. This CDR3 reads CASSNRGPLIGELFF. As DNA, the CDR3 is TGTGCCAGCAGCAACAGGGGGCCGCTTATCGGGGAGCTGTTTTTT.

This clonotype was seen many times. The chain recombines TRBV5-6 with TRBJ1-1; D is undetermined. In germline, CDR1 is SGHDT, CDR2 YYEEEE. CDR3 size: 12 residues. Trimming took 2 bases from V and 2 from J, leaving 4 bases between them. CDR3 nucleotide sequence: TGTGCCAGCAGCTTTTATAACACTGAAGCTTTCTTT. Amino acids: CASSFYNTEAFF.

This clonotype occurred many times. This chain joins TRBV20-1 and TRBJ2-7; tentative D call: TRBD1 (5 bases). This CDR3 is 13 amino acids long. V was cut by 0 bases and J by 5 bases, with 11 bases left in between. Per germline, CDR1 DFQATT and CDR2 SNEGSKA (reference sequence). CDR3 in amino acids: CSARDSRGHEQYF. The CDR3 bases are TGCAGTGCTAGAGATTCTAGGGGCCACGAGCAGTACTTC.

By sample share, this clonotype is medium-sized. The chain has TRBV5-1 and TRBJ2-2; D not resolved. The V and J ends lost 0 bases and 6 bases respectively, with 9 bases between them. This CDR3 spans 14 amino acids. Germline V gives CDR1 SGHRS, CDR2 YFSETQ. The CDR3, as DNA: TGCGCCAGCAGCTTGGCCTTGTTTCCCGGGGAGCTGTTTTTT. This translates into CASSLALFPGELFF.

This rearrangement joins TRBV20-1 to TRBJ2-3; 8 bases map to TRBD2. With 7 bases clipped from V and 3 bases from J, the junction kept 9 bases outside the gene matches. The CDR3 is 14 amino acids. Germline values: CDR1 DFQATT, CDR2 SNEGSKA (reference sequence). Written as DNA, the CDR3 is TGCAGTGTTAAGCGGGGGCCGGCAACAGATACGCAGTATTTT. Residues: CSVKRGPATDTQYF.

This clonotype was counted ten times or more. The V and J genes are TRBV7-9 and TRBJ1-6; D is perhaps TRBD1 (6 bases). Per the germline V gene, CDR1 is SEHNR and CDR2 is FQNEAQ (reference sequence). The CDR3 extends over 16 amino acids. Trimming cost V 0 bases and J 9 bases, with 15 bases left between them. This chain's CDR3 is CASSLAAGAGISPLHF. CDR3 sequence (DNA): TGTGCCAGCAGCTTAGCGGCGGGGGCGGGGATTTCACCCCTCCACTTT.

In its sample, this clonotype was seen many times. This rearrangement joins TRBV10-2 to TRBJ1-4; D remains unclear. The length of the CDR3 is 13 residues. Germline V CDR1 and CDR2: WSHSY, SAAADI. V was trimmed by 6 bases and J by 5 bases, leaving 10 bases between them. CDR3 loop: CASSPGQNEKLFF. Here the CDR3 DNA reads TGCGCCAGCAGCCCGGGTCAAAATGAAAAACTGTTTTTT.

This clonotype occurred many times. The V and J genes are TRBV28 and TRBJ2-4, with D perhaps matching TRBD2 (7 bases). Germline CDR1 MDHEN, CDR2 SYDVKM. Trimming cost V 4 bases and J 8 bases, with 15 bases left between them. This CDR3 comprises 14 residues. The CDR3 bases are TGTGCCAGCAGTTCCGGGGGGCCAAGAGACATTCAGTACTTC. Its translation is CASSSGGPRDIQYF.

This clonotype was found many times. CDR3 DNA sequence: TGTGCCAGCAGCACAGGGTACGGAAACACTGAAGCTTTCTTT. It encodes CASSTGYGNTEAFF. The V gene is TRBV12-3 or TRBV12-4, the J gene TRBJ1-1; a weak D match, TRBD1 (6 bases). V was cut by 6 bases and J by 2 bases, with 13 bases left in between. The CDR3 has 14 residues.

This clonotype appeared many times. This sequence joins TRBV3-1 and TRBJ2-2; D unresolved. V gave up 1 base and J gave up 0 bases, with 9 bases separating them. CDR1 LGHDT and CDR2 YNNKEL come from the germline V gene (reference sequence). The CDR3 is made up of 16 amino acids. Here the CDR3 DNA reads TGTGCCAGCAGCCAAGCCTTACCACCGAACACCGGGGAGCTGTTTTTT. This sequence encodes CASSQALPPNTGELFF.

This clonotype has at least ten counts. The chain combines TRBV5-5 with TRBJ1-2, with 7 positions matching TRBD1. The germline V gene has CDR1 SGHKS and CDR2 YYEKEE (reference sequence). After removal of 3 bases from V and 4 bases from J, the junction contained 9 bases not matched to a gene. This CDR3 has 15 residues. CDR3 residues: CASSSLRTGGYGYTF. The DNA for the CDR3 is TGTGCCAGCAGCTCGCTACGGACAGGAGGCTATGGCTACACCTTC.

This clonotype showed up many times. The chain carries TRBV18 and TRBJ1-6; TRBD1 matches 9 bases. Trimming took 4 bases from V and 8 from J; bases not matched to a gene: 3. This CDR3 contains 14 residues. Germline loops: CDR1 KGHSH, CDR2 LQKENI. This chain's CDR3 is CASSQRTGDSPLHF. CDR3 DNA: TGTGCCAGCTCACAACGGACAGGGGATTCACCCCTCCACTTT.

This clonotype was observed at least ten times. The V call is TRBV28, the J call TRBJ2-3; TRBD2 matches at 11 bases. The CDR3 covers 16 residues. Germline CDR1 MDHEN, CDR2 SYDVKM. Unmatched junction bases numbered 12, after V lost 5 bases and J lost 8 bases. CDR3 region: CASSPIRLAGSSTQYF. In DNA, the CDR3 is TGTGCCAGCAGTCCAATAAGACTAGCGGGAAGTAGTACGCAGTATTTT.

V and J are TRBV24-1 and TRBJ1-2; 7 nucleotides line up with TRBD1. In germline, CDR1 is KGHDR, CDR2 SFDVKD. The CDR3 is made up of 15 amino acids. The junction had 7 bases not matched to a gene; V was cut back by 3 bases and J by 4 bases. The CDR3 nucleotides read TGTGCCACCAGTGATCCGACAGGGAGTAGCTATGGCTACACCTTC. Its protein product is CATSDPTGSSYGYTF.

This clonotype was recorded at least ten times. The J gene is TRBJ2-2, the V gene TRBV7-6, with D possibly TRBD1 on 6 matching bases. Trimming removed 1 base at V and 4 bases at J, with 16 bases between. The CDR3 loop spans 17 amino acids. The germline gives CDR1 SGHVS, CDR2 FNYEAQ. For the CDR3, the DNA is TGTGCCAGCAGCTTAGGACAGGTCACCCTGGGCACCGGGGAGCTGTTTTTT. Translation gives CASSLGQVTLGTGELFF.

In this sample, this clonotype is medium-sized. This chain connects TRBV6-5 to TRBJ2-2; 10 nucleotides match TRBD1. V dropped 6 bases and J dropped 7; count of bases not matched to a gene: 5. This CDR3 has 14 residues. Germline V gene sequence: CDR1 MNHEY, CDR2 SVGAGI. CDR3 DNA sequence: TGTGCCAGCAGCCAGGACAGGGGGTACGGGGAGCTGTTTTTT. This translates into CASSQDRGYGELFF.

On this clonotype itself: This clone may be a read error of a much larger clone one base away. Because the CDR3 is missing its conserved closing phenylalanine or tryptophan, this is likely a read error. The V call is TRBV6-6, the J call TRBJ2-7; D not certain. The germline CDR1 and CDR2 sequences are MNHNY and SVGAGI (reference sequence). The CDR3 loop spans 13 amino acids. Trimming left V 4 bases short and J 5 bases short, with 12 bases between. The CDR3 coding sequence is TGTGCCAGCAGTTCACCCCCGTCCCACGAGCAGTACTCC. This sequence encodes CASSSPPSHEQYS.

This clonotype was recorded a few times. This chain connects TRBV7-9 to TRBJ1-2; D gene ambiguous. Germline V lookup: CDR1 SEHNR, CDR2 FQNEAQ (reference sequence). CDR3 length: 15 amino acids. The V and J ends lost 3 bases and 3 bases respectively, with 14 bases between them. CDR3 in DNA: TGTGCCAGCAGCTTCCCGGACCGAGGCCACTATGGCTACACCTTC. This sequence encodes CASSFPDRGHYGYTF.

This clonotype is medium-sized (0.01 to 0.1%) by share. This chain connects TRBV7-2 to TRBJ1-4; D gene ambiguous. Deletions cut 2 bases from V and 8 bases from J, with 12 bases between. Per germline, CDR1 SGHTA and CDR2 FQGNSA. The CDR3 totals 14 residues. CDR3 nucleotides: TGTGCCAGCAGCTTAAGAGGGCCCGAAGAAAAACTGTTTTTT. Its translation: CASSLRGPEEKLFF.

This clonotype was observed many times. The chain uses TRBV25-1 and TRBJ1-3, with D possibly being TRBD1 (6 bases). The CDR3 has 14 residues. The V and J ends lost 3 bases and 0 bases respectively, with 6 bases between them. Looked up from germline, CDR1 is MGHDK and CDR2 is SYGVNS. The CDR3 protein is CASSDRGSGNTIYF. In nucleotides, the CDR3 is TGTGCCAGCAGTGACAGGGGCTCTGGAAACACCATATATTTT.

This clonotype is classed as medium-sized. V gene TRBV10-3 combines with J gene TRBJ2-7; D not resolved. V was shortened by 6 bases and J by 0 bases, with 6 bases between the two germline ends. The CDR3 contains 12 residues. Per germline, CDR1 ENHRY and CDR2 SYGVKD. The CDR3 is CAIRRGSYEQYF. The DNA of the CDR3 is TGTGCCATCAGGCGCGGCTCCTACGAGCAGTACTTC.

This clonotype is medium-sized (0.01 to 0.1%). J is TRBJ2-5 and V is TRBV5-1, with unresolved D. Deletions cut 2 bases from V and 1 base from J, with 3 bases between. Germline CDR1 and CDR2: SGHRS and YFSETQ. CDR3 length: 12 residues. This CDR3 reads CASSFSQETQYF. CDR3 coding DNA: TGCGCCAGCAGCTTCTCCCAAGAGACCCAGTACTTC.

By sample fraction, this clonotype is medium-sized. J is TRBJ2-3 and V is TRBV6-5; D may be TRBD2 (5 bases). CDR1 and CDR2 (germline): MNHEY, SVGAGI. The CDR3 is 15 residues long. Trimming removed 5 bases from V and 0 bases from J, with 12 bases in between. CDR3 coding DNA: TGTGCCAGCAGTACCAGCGGATCTAGCACAGATACGCAGTATTTT. Translated: CASSTSGSSTDTQYF.

By frequency in the sample, this clonotype is medium-sized (0.01 to 0.1%). CDR3 amino acids: CASGINGPALGNTIYF. Here the CDR3 DNA reads TGTGCCAGCGGGATTAACGGGCCGGCGTTAGGAAACACCATATATTTT. The genes are TRBV27 and TRBJ1-3; no clear D gene. The CDR3 runs 16 residues. Trimming removed 8 bases at V and 4 bases at J, with 21 bases between. Germline V CDR1 and CDR2: MNHEY, SMNVEV (reference sequence).

This clonotype has ten or more counts. The rearrangement uses TRBV27 and TRBJ2-3; TRBD2 agrees at 7 bases. Germline V gene data show CDR1 as MNHEY and CDR2 as SMNVEV (reference sequence). V lost 3 bases to trimming and J lost 1 base; unmatched junction nucleotides: 4. The CDR3 spans 15 residues. The CDR3 sequence: CASSFQRGGTDTQYF. CDR3 in DNA: TGTGCCAGCAGTTTCCAGCGGGGTGGCACAGATACGCAGTATTTT.

V gene TRBV30 combines with J gene TRBJ2-7; 8 bases match TRBD2. Trimming at V came to 6 bases and at J to 7 bases, leaving 14 bases not matched to a gene. This CDR3 has 14 residues. Germline CDR1 and CDR2: GTSNPN and SVGIG (reference sequence). The chain's CDR3 is CACRGAGALLEQYF. The CDR3 DNA reads as TGTGCCTGCCGTGGAGCGGGAGCCCTACTAGAGCAGTACTTC.